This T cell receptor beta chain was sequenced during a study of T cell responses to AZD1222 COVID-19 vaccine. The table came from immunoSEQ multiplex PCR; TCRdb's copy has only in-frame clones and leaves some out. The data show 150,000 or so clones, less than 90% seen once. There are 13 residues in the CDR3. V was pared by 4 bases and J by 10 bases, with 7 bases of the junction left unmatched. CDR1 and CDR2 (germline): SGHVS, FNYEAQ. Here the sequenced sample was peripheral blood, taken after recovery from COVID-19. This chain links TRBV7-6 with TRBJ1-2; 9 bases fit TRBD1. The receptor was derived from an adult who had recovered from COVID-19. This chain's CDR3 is CASSSSGTGPYTF. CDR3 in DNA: TGTGCCAGCAGCTCCTCGGGGACAGGGCCCTACACCTTC.